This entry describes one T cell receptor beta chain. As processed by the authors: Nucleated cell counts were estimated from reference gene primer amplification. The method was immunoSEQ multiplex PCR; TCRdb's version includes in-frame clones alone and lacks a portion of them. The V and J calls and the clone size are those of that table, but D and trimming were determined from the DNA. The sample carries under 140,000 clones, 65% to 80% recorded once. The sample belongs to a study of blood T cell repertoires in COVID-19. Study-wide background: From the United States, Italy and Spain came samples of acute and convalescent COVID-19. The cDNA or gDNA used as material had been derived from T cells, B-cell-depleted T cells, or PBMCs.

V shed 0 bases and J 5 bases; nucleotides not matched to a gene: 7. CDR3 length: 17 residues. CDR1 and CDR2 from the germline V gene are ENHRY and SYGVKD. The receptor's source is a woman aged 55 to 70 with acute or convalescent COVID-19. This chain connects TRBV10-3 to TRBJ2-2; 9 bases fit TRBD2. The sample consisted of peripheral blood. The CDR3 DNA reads TGTGCCATCAGTGAGTCGATGGGGACTAGCTATACCGGGGAGCTGTTTTTT. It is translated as CAISESMGTSYTGELFF.